This passage covers 21 T cell receptor beta chains from one sample sequenced in a study of shared clonotypes between healthy human individuals. Clones were sequenced by immunoSEQ multiplex PCR, and TCRdb holds only the in-frame ones, with some missing. This sample has about 2.4 million clones, with around 94% found just once. Sequencing was performed on naive CD4+ T cells sorted from blood. Subset specified: CD45RA+ positively selected. These TCRs come from a man aged 18 to 29 in good health.

The chain carries TRBV4-1 and TRBJ1-1, with D perhaps TRBD1 (5 bases). This CDR3 spans 14 amino acids. Trimming took 5 bases from V and 1 from J, leaving 11 bases between them. Germline-derived CDR1 and CDR2 are MGHRA and YSYEKL. CDR3 DNA sequence: TGCGCCAGCAGCTATCCTGGGACGAACACTGAAGCTTTCTTT. This sequence encodes CASSYPGTNTEAFF.

The chain couples TRBV5-4 to TRBJ2-2; TRBD2 might be the D (6 bases). The V gene's germline CDR1 is SGHNT and CDR2 YYREEE (reference sequence). The V and J ends lost 3 bases and 4 bases respectively, with 22 bases between them. The CDR3 runs 18 residues. CDR3 nucleotide sequence: TGTGCCAGCAGCTCCCTCCTCCTTGCGGGGATTGGCACCGGGGAGCTGTTTTTT. Protein sequence: CASSSLLLAGIGTGELFF.

This sequence joins TRBV2 and TRBJ2-5; D might be TRBD2 (5 bases). V gave up 8 bases and J gave up 2 bases, with 15 bases separating them. The CDR3 consists of 14 residues. The germline V gene encodes CDR1 SNHLY and CDR2 FYNNEI. This CDR3 reads CASGERSGQETQYF. CDR3 nucleotides: TGTGCCAGCGGCGAGCGGTCGGGTCAAGAGACCCAGTACTTC.

About this clone: This clone may be a read error of a much larger clone one base away. The sample has other DNA sequences that encode this CDR3 too. The chain joins TRBV14 to TRBJ1-1; no reliable D call. The germline V gene encodes CDR1 SGHDN and CDR2 FVKESK. V was shortened by 5 bases and J by 1 base, with 8 bases between the two germline ends. This CDR3 is built from 13 residues. CDR3 sequence (DNA): TGTGCCAGCAGCTTACAAGAGAACACTGAAGCTTTCTTT. Residues: CASSLQENTEAFF.

The chain combines TRBV6-1 with TRBJ2-7; 13 bases are a match to TRBD2. V trimming: 7 bases; J trimming: 4 bases; junction bases outside the gene matches: 7. The CDR3 sequence is 15 residues long. In germline, CDR1 is MNHNS, CDR2 SASEGT. CDR3 loop: CASILTSGGVYEQYF. CDR3 DNA sequence: TGTGCCAGCATCCTTACTAGCGGGGGGGTTTACGAGCAGTACTTC.

A single count supports this clone. The V and J genes are TRBV5-5 and TRBJ1-1; D unresolved. Between the trimmed V and J ends, which lost 0 bases and 7 bases, there was a span of 10 bases. CDR3 size: 13 residues. Germline-derived CDR1 and CDR2 are SGHKS and YYEKEE (reference sequence). The CDR3 is CASSLERADEAFF. CDR3 coding DNA: TGTGCCAGCAGCTTGGAGAGGGCCGATGAAGCTTTCTTT.

This chain joins TRBV4-1 and TRBJ1-2; the D gene is possibly TRBD1 (6 bases). V gave up 0 bases and J gave up 6 bases, with 8 bases separating them. Germline-derived CDR1 and CDR2 are MGHRA and YSYEKL. This CDR3 has 13 residues. CDR3 region: CASSQEAGDGYTF. In DNA form, the CDR3 reads TGCGCCAGCAGCCAAGAAGCAGGGGATGGCTACACCTTC.

The chain combines TRBV5-1 with TRBJ2-5; TRBD1 aligns across 11 bases. The CDR3 extends over 15 amino acids. Germline CDR1 SGHRS, CDR2 YFSETQ. V lost 0 bases to trimming and J lost 5 bases; unmatched junction nucleotides: 3. CDR3 amino acids: CASSLEDRGLETQYF. The DNA for the CDR3 is TGCGCCAGCAGCTTGGAGGACAGGGGGCTTGAGACCCAGTACTTC. The full variable domain, rest sourced from reference TRBV5-1 and TRBJ2-5, is KAGVTQTPRYLIKTRGQQVTLSCSPISGHRSVSWYQQTPGQGLQFLFEYFSETQRNKGNFPGRFSGRQFSNSRSEMNVSTLELGDSALYLCASSLEDRGLETQYFGPGTRLLVL.

The V call is TRBV27, the J call TRBJ1-6, with a tentative D call TRBD1 (6 bases). The CDR3 loop spans 15 amino acids. Germline assignment: CDR1 MNHEY and CDR2 SMNVEV (reference sequence). Deletions cut 2 bases from V and 6 bases from J, with 11 bases between. The CDR3 nucleotides are TGTGCCAGCAGTTTACAGGGGCTGGGTAATTCACCCCTCCACTTT. Translated: CASSLQGLGNSPLHF.

The chain employs TRBV4-1 and TRBJ2-4; D is possibly TRBD1 or TRBD2 (5 bases each). Per the germline V gene, CDR1 is MGHRA and CDR2 is YSYEKL. The CDR3 is made up of 16 amino acids. V gave up 4 bases and J gave up 6 bases, with 19 bases separating them. The CDR3 bases are TGCGCCAGCAGCCGAAGTTTGGGGGACCGGCTAAACATTCAGTACTTC. It yields the protein CASSRSLGDRLNIQYF.

The chain carries TRBV30 and TRBJ1-2, with TRBD1 matching over 11 bases. The CDR3 covers 15 residues. Germline assignment: CDR1 GTSNPN and CDR2 SVGIG (reference sequence). The trim removed 3 bases at V and 4 bases at J, leaving 7 bases unmatched. The DNA for the CDR3 is TGTGCCTGGAGGGCCACGGGGACAGGGGGCTATGGCTACACCTTC. This encodes CAWRATGTGGYGYTF.

In its sample, this clone was seen a few times. V and J are TRBV10-3 and TRBJ1-1; tentatively, D is TRBD1 (6 bases). The length of the CDR3 is 12 residues. Germline V gene lookup returns CDR1 ENHRY and CDR2 SYGVKD. The V gene lost 3 bases and the J gene lost 10 bases, with 12 bases spanning the gap. DNA of the CDR3: TGTGCCATCAGTGAAACAGGGATAGGAGCTTTCTTT. Encoded protein: CAISETGIGAFF.

V usage is TRBV9 and J usage is TRBJ1-1; no firm D call. Germline V gene lookup returns CDR1 SGDLS and CDR2 YYNGEE. V was trimmed by 4 bases and J by 5 bases, leaving 12 bases between them. CDR3 size: 13 residues. The CDR3 reads CASSPIPQTEAFF. The CDR3, as DNA: TGTGCCAGCAGCCCAATCCCCCAGACTGAAGCTTTCTTT.

V is TRBV7-8 and J is TRBJ2-1; TRBD2 might be the D (7 bases). The CDR3 totals 16 residues. CDR1 and CDR2 (germline): SGHVS, FQNEAQ. The germline V and J ends were trimmed by 5 bases and 3 bases, with 17 bases remaining between them. As DNA, the CDR3 is TGTGCCAGCAGCCCTCTGGGGGGGGGCGTCTACAATGAGCAGTTCTTC. This gives the protein CASSPLGGGVYNEQFF.

This clone was detected only a few times. The chain couples TRBV9 to TRBJ1-4; D is perhaps TRBD1 (5 bases). The CDR3 has 13 residues. Looked up from germline, CDR1 is SGDLS and CDR2 is YYNGEE. V was cut by 4 bases and J by 8 bases, with 12 bases left in between. The CDR3 DNA sequence: TGTGCCAGCAGCCTAGACCAGGGCGAAAAACTGTTTTTT. It specifies CASSLDQGEKLFF.

The chain recombines TRBV18 with TRBJ1-5; the D gene is possibly TRBD1 (6 bases). This CDR3 is 14 amino acids long. V gave up 3 bases and J gave up 6 bases, with 12 bases separating them. Germline lookup yields CDR1 KGHSH and CDR2 LQKENI. Here the CDR3 reads CASSPIGGGQPQHF. Here the CDR3 DNA reads TGTGCCAGCTCACCGATAGGGGGTGGTCAGCCCCAGCATTTT.

This rearrangement joins TRBV6-1 to TRBJ1-1; D not resolved. Between the trimmed V and J ends, which lost 3 bases and 4 bases, there was a span of 24 bases. Germline V gives CDR1 MNHNS, CDR2 SASEGT. The CDR3 extends over 18 amino acids. The CDR3 region has the DNA TGTGCCAGCAGTGAGGCGTTATGGATCCTACCGGGGAGCACTGAAGCTTTCTTT. Translating gives CASSEALWILPGSTEAFF.

The J gene is TRBJ1-4, the V gene TRBV15; D is undetermined. Trimming took 2 bases from V and 8 from J, leaving 18 bases between them. The CDR3 consists of 16 residues. From germline, CDR1 is LNHNV and CDR2 YYDKDF (reference sequence). In DNA form, the CDR3 reads TGTGCCACCAGCAGACCACCTTGGGCGGTGGAGGAAAAACTGTTTTTT. It translates to CATSRPPWAVEEKLFF. The full variable domain, with the rest looked up from reference TRBV15 and TRBJ1-4, is DAMVIQNPRYQVTQFGKPVTLSCSQTLNHNVMYWYQQKSSQAPKLLFHYYDKDFNNEADTPDNFQSRRPNTSFCFLDIRSPGLGDTAMYLCATSRPPWAVEEKLFFGSGTQLSVL.

The J gene is TRBJ2-7, the V gene TRBV5-1; 8 bases match TRBD2. Germline V CDR1 and CDR2: SGHRS, YFSETQ. Trimming cost V 0 bases and J 4 bases; bases outside gene matches: 6. The CDR3 totals 15 residues. CDR3 amino acids: CASSLAGGAAYEQYF. The CDR3 DNA follows: TGCGCCAGCAGCTTGGCCGGGGGGGCGGCGTACGAGCAGTACTTC.

The J gene is TRBJ2-2, the V gene TRBV7-9; 7 nucleotides agree with TRBD1. The junction had 8 bases not matched to a gene; V was cut back by 4 bases and J by 3 bases. Germline V gene sequence: CDR1 SEHNR, CDR2 FQNEAQ (reference sequence). The CDR3 totals 16 residues. The CDR3 sequence: CASSSDREYDTGELFF. CDR3 sequence (DNA): TGTGCCAGCAGCTCAGACAGGGAATATGACACCGGGGAGCTGTTTTTT.

The chain employs TRBV29-1 and TRBJ2-1, with TRBD1 matching 7 bases. The CDR3 covers 14 residues. The J segment lost 0 bases and the V segment lost 4 bases, leaving 3 bases of the junction unmatched. The germline V gene encodes CDR1 SQVTM and CDR2 ANQGSEA. Written as DNA, the CDR3 is TGCAGCGTTGTCGGGACAGCCTCCTACAATGAGCAGTTCTTC. Translating gives CSVVGTASYNEQFF.